The next 13 T cell receptor beta chains were all read from a single sample in a study of shared clonotypes between healthy human individuals. CD45RO negativity and positive selection for CCR7 defined naive CD8 cells, a population that excluded terminally differentiated effector memory CD45RA+ cells. Using immunoSEQ multiplex PCR, the repertoire was profiled, and TCRdb retains in-frame clones only, with some absent. This sample yields about 580,000 clones, of which roughly 98% are seen a single time; approximately 0.3% belongs to the top ten. Material for sequencing was naive CD8+ T cells sorted from blood. The receptors were gathered from a man aged 25-45 years in good health.

The chain has TRBV5-1 and TRBJ2-5, with D hard to call. Germline V CDR1 and CDR2: SGHRS, YFSETQ. The CDR3 sequence is 14 residues long. V lost 0 bases to trimming and J lost 4 bases, with 10 bases between them. The CDR3 DNA reads TGCGCCAGCAGCTTGGCCGTGGGTCTAGAGACCCAGTACTTC. Its translation: CASSLAVGLETQYF.

The rearrangement joins TRBV11-2 to TRBJ2-1, with 7 bases matching TRBD1. Germline lookup yields CDR1 SGHAT and CDR2 FQNNGV. This CDR3 has 15 amino acids. The ends lost 4 bases at V and 2 bases at J; junction bases unmatched: 5. Written as DNA, the CDR3 is TGTGCCAGCAGCTATAGGGACAGCGCCTACAATGAGCAGTTCTTC. It yields the protein CASSYRDSAYNEQFF.

The V gene is TRBV18, the J gene TRBJ2-2; 12 positions agree with TRBD2. The germline V gene encodes CDR1 KGHSH and CDR2 LQKENI. This CDR3 contains 17 residues. Losses at the gene ends were 6 bases for V and 5 bases for J; bases not matched to a gene: 10. The chain's CDR3 is CASSHGLAGWITGELFF. The CDR3 DNA sequence: TGTGCCAGCTCCCATGGACTAGCGGGATGGATTACCGGGGAGCTGTTTTTT.

Details on this clone: At one end the junction does not follow the germline gene, possibly because of a read error. J is TRBJ1-1 and V is TRBV6-4, with a possible D match to TRBD1 (6 bases). This CDR3 contains 12 residues. Germline CDR1 is MRHNA and CDR2 is SNTAGT. The CDR3 loop is CASSDRGGAFYF. Here the CDR3 DNA reads TGTGCCAGCAGTGACCGAGGGGGGGCGTTTTACTTT.

J is TRBJ2-7 and V is TRBV6-6, with D unresolved. The germline V gene has CDR1 MNHNY and CDR2 SVGAGI (reference sequence). The CDR3 consists of 14 residues. V was cut by 0 bases and J by 6 bases, with 12 bases left in between. CDR3 nucleotide sequence: TGTGCCAGCAGTTACTCGATGGTCGGGCCCGAGCAGTACTTC. Protein sequence: CASSYSMVGPEQYF.

This chain links TRBV2 with TRBJ2-7; D ambiguous. Germline CDR1 is SNHLY and CDR2 is FYNNEI. V was trimmed by 4 bases and J by 1 base, leaving 11 bases between them. The CDR3 is 14 residues long. The CDR3 DNA sequence: TGTGCCAGCAGTGTGGTTTTGTATTCCTACGAGCAGTACTTC. Protein product: CASSVVLYSYEQYF.

V and J are TRBV21-1 and TRBJ2-7. TRBV21-1 is annotated as a pseudogene. The CDR3 sequence is 12 residues long. In DNA form, the CDR3 reads TGTGCCAGCAGCAAAAGTTACTACGAGCAGTACTTC. It codes for CASSKSYYEQYF.

The genes are TRBV27 and TRBJ2-1; 8 bases agree with TRBD2. This CDR3 spans 19 amino acids. V gave up 5 bases and J gave up 4 bases; unmatched junction bases: 19. Germline V CDR1 and CDR2: MNHEY, SMNVEV (reference sequence). Written as DNA, the CDR3 is TGTGCCAGCAGTATAAACCAGGGAAGGGCTAGCGGGCGTTACAATGAGCAGTTCTTC. Amino acid sequence: CASSINQGRASGRYNEQFF.

About this clone itself: Within the sample, other DNA sequences also encode this same CDR3. V gene TRBV4-1 combines with J gene TRBJ2-1; D is uncertain. Trimming shortened V by 3 bases and J by 10 bases, and 7 bases separated the two germline ends. This CDR3 spans 11 amino acids. Germline V CDR1 and CDR2: MGHRA, YSYEKL. CDR3 in DNA: TGCGCCAGCAGCCAGGACCGGGAGCAGTTCTTC. Translation gives CASSQDREQFF.

The chain links TRBV5-1 to TRBJ1-1; TRBD1 aligns across 9 bases. In germline, CDR1 is SGHRS, CDR2 YFSETQ. With 0 bases clipped from V and 7 bases from J, the junction kept 7 bases outside the gene matches. The CDR3 loop spans 15 amino acids. The DNA of the CDR3 is TGCGCCAGCAGCTTGGTGGGGCGACAGGGGGATGAAGCTTTCTTT. Its protein product is CASSLVGRQGDEAFF.

The rearrangement uses TRBV5-1 and TRBJ2-2, with 7 positions matching TRBD1. The CDR3 loop spans 15 amino acids. V gave up 1 base and J gave up 1 base; unmatched junction bases: 1. CDR1 is SGHRS and CDR2 is YFSETQ in the germline V gene. The CDR3 loop is CASSLQGVNTGELFF. In DNA form, the CDR3 reads TGCGCCAGCAGCTTGCAGGGGGTGAACACCGGGGAGCTGTTTTTT.

The V and J genes are TRBV9 and TRBJ2-7; TRBD2 aligns across 7 bases. Germline V gene sequence: CDR1 SGDLS, CDR2 YYNGEE. The length of the CDR3 is 16 residues. Trimming cost V 0 bases and J 1 base; bases outside gene matches: 7. CDR3 DNA sequence: TGTGCCAGCAGCGTAGCTCTAGCGGACCCTTCCTACGAGCAGTACTTC. It is translated as CASSVALADPSYEQYF.

The chain couples TRBV15 to TRBJ2-7; tentatively, D is TRBD1 (5 bases). Germline CDR1 LNHNV, CDR2 YYDKDF (reference sequence). The CDR3 spans 13 residues. The V and J ends lost 3 bases and 1 base respectively, with 7 bases between them. The CDR3 reads CATSSDRSYEQYF. CDR3 DNA: TGTGCCACCAGCAGTGACAGATCCTACGAGCAGTACTTC.